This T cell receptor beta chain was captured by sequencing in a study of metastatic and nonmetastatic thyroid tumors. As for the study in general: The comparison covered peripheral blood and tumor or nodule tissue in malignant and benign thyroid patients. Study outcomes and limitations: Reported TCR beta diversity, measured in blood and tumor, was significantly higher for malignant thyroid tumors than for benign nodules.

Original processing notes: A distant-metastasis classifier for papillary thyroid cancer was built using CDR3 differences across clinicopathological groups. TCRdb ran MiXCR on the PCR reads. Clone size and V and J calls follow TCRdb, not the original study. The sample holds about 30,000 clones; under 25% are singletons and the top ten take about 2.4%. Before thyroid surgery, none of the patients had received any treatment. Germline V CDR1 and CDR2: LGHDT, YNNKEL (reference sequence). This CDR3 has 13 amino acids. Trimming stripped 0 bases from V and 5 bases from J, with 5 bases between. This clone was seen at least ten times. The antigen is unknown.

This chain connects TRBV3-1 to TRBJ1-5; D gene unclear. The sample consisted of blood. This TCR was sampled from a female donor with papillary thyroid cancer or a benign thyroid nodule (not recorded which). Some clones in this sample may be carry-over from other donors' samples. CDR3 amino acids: CASSQDWYQPQHF. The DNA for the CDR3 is TGTGCCAGCAGCCAAGATTGGTATCAGCCCCAGCATTTT.